Below are 27 T cell receptor beta chains sequenced from a single sample in a study of T-cell reconstitution after alpha-beta-depleted transplantation in children. Preparation of the TCRbeta library used unique molecular identifiers. Each CDR3 protein is one row after TCRdb ran MiXCR on the PCR reads. The sample records about 260,000 distinct CDR3 sequences, roughly 12% being singletons. The sample here was peripheral blood, taken 180 days after TCRalphabeta/CD19-depleted stem cell transplant. The source of these receptors is a male patient between 2 and 15 years old who had a stem cell transplant for chronic granulomatous disease, so the T cells may come from the graft donor.

This clonotype showed up just a few times. The rearrangement joins TRBV30 to TRBJ2-7, with TRBD2 identical over 10 bases. The CDR3 is 13 amino acids. V was clipped by 4 bases and J by 3 bases; unmatched bases: 3. Germline CDR1 is GTSNPN and CDR2 is SVGIG (reference sequence). Here the CDR3 DNA reads TGTGCCTGGACCGGGACTAGCGACTACGAGCAGTACTTC. It is translated as CAWTGTSDYEQYF.

This clonotype was found many times. This chain uses TRBV5-8 with TRBJ2-2, with TRBD2 identical over 10 bases. Germline V gene sequence: CDR1 SGHTS, CDR2 YDEGEE. The V gene end was trimmed by 0 bases and the J gene end by 4 bases; junction bases not matched to a gene: 6. The CDR3 runs 17 residues. CDR3 coding DNA: TGTGCCAGCAGCTTGGCCAGCGGGGGGGCCGTCACCGGGGAGCTGTTTTTT. Its protein product is CASSLASGGAVTGELFF.

This chain uses TRBV30 with TRBJ1-2; maybe TRBD1 (5 bases). Germline lookup yields CDR1 GTSNPN and CDR2 SVGIG (reference sequence). CDR3 length equals 13 residues. V gave up 2 bases and J gave up 6 bases, with 13 bases separating them. This CDR3 is CAWSWDLRNGYTF. The CDR3 bases are TGTGCCTGGAGTTGGGACCTACGTAATGGCTACACCTTC.

This clonotype occurred many times. The chain joins TRBV12-3 or TRBV12-4 to TRBJ2-2, with TRBD2 matching 7 bases. Germline trimming cut 3 bases from V and 4 bases from J; bases unmatched to any gene: 5. The CDR3 loop spans 15 amino acids. CDR3 loop: CASSLGGSSTGELFF. The CDR3 bases are TGTGCCAGCAGTTTGGGCGGGAGTAGCACCGGGGAGCTGTTTTTT.

This clonotype was detected ten times or more. The chain is built from TRBV28 and TRBJ2-2; 11 bases are a match to TRBD2. CDR1 is MDHEN and CDR2 is SYDVKM in the germline V gene. Trimming removed 7 bases from V and 7 bases from J; junction bases left unmatched: 14. The CDR3 sequence is 17 residues long. CDR3 sequence: CASNIRASGRFIGELFF. The CDR3 DNA sequence: TGTGCCAGCAACATACGCGCTAGCGGGAGGTTTATCGGGGAGCTGTTTTTT.

In its sample, this clonotype was seen many times. The rearrangement uses TRBV27 and TRBJ2-7; TRBD1 agrees at 8 bases. The CDR3 covers 10 residues. The V gene's germline CDR1 is MNHEY and CDR2 SMNVEV (reference sequence). V shed 8 bases, J shed 12 bases, and the junction held 6 bases outside the gene matches. The CDR3 bases are TGTGCCAGCGGCCGGGACAGGAGGTACTTC. It specifies CASGRDRRYF.

This clonotype appeared a few times. The rearrangement uses TRBV3-1 and TRBJ2-1; 8 bases are shared with TRBD2. CDR1 and CDR2 (germline): LGHDT, YNNKEL (reference sequence). The CDR3 totals 18 residues. J gave up 0 bases and V 4 bases, and 11 bases lay outside the gene matches. The CDR3 protein is CASSPASGSALSYNEQFF. The CDR3 DNA is TGTGCCAGCAGCCCGGCGAGCGGGAGTGCTCTCTCCTACAATGAGCAGTTCTTC.

This clonotype was observed at least ten times. This chain uses TRBV29-1 with TRBJ2-7; D may be TRBD1 (5 bases). CDR3 length equals 13 residues. Germline V gene data show CDR1 as SQVTM and CDR2 as ANQGSEA. V was shortened by 7 bases and J by 0 bases, with 13 bases between the two germline ends. The CDR3 spells CSAFHRSSYEQYF. The CDR3 DNA sequence: TGCAGCGCTTTTCACAGGAGCTCCTACGAGCAGTACTTC.

This clonotype has more than one count but fewer than ten. This chain uses TRBV18 with TRBJ1-1; D uncertain. V dropped 4 bases and J dropped 5 bases, with 11 bases sitting between them. Germline CDR1 and CDR2: KGHSH and LQKENI. This CDR3 region has 13 residues. The CDR3 here is CASSLGGWTEAFF. In DNA, the CDR3 is TGTGCCAGCTCACTAGGAGGGTGGACTGAAGCTTTCTTT.

Many counts were recorded for this clonotype. The chain joins TRBV21-1 to TRBJ2-6; TRBD1, the table's D call, lacks a check against the DNA. TRBV21-1 is reported as a pseudogene. The CDR3 loop spans 22 amino acids. The CDR3 loop is CASSKADKTGSRLVAGANVLTF. In DNA, the CDR3 is TGTGCCAGCAGCAAAGCGGATAAGACAGGGTCGAGGCTAGTGGCTGGGGCCAACGTCCTGACTTTC.

A remark on this clonotype: This may come from a read error, since a much larger clone is one base off. The V gene is TRBV12-3 or TRBV12-4, the J gene TRBJ1-4; no definite D call. V was cut by 7 bases and J by 1 base, with 13 bases left in between. The CDR3 is 15 amino acids. The CDR3 sequence is CASTPGDLTNEKLFF. CDR3 DNA: TGTGCCAGCACCCCGGGAGACTTAACTAATGAAAAACTGTTTTTT.

This clonotype was detected many times. J is TRBJ2-3 and V is TRBV12-3 or TRBV12-4, with a possible D match to TRBD1 (5 bases). V lost 3 bases and J 5 bases, leaving 12 bases between the germline ends. The CDR3 has 14 amino acids. CDR3 in DNA: TGTGCCAGCAGTTTTAACAGCCAGGGAGATACGCAGTATTTT. It is translated as CASSFNSQGDTQYF.

Points on this clonotype: Given a much more abundant clone one base away, this may be a read error. The V and J genes are TRBV19 and TRBJ1-1; D perhaps matches TRBD1 (5 bases). V was clipped by 3 bases and J by 4 bases, with 15 bases between them. Germline V gives CDR1 LNHDA, CDR2 SQIVND (reference sequence). This CDR3 has 15 residues. The CDR3 nucleotides read TGTGCCAGTAGTATCCGGGGGACTCAAGGCACTGAAGCTTTCTTT. Amino acid sequence: CASSIRGTQGTEAFF. The variable domain in full, with the rest retrieved from reference TRBV19 and TRBJ1-1, is DGGITQSPKYLFRKEGQNVTLSCEQNLNHDAMYWYRQDPGQGLRLIYYSQIVNDFQKGDIAEGYSVSREKKESFPLTVTSAQKNPTAFYLCASSIRGTQGTEAFFGQGTRLTVV.

This clonotype showed up many times. V gene TRBV7-2 combines with J gene TRBJ2-7; TRBD2 is a possible D gene (6 bases). This CDR3 spans 16 amino acids. Trimming pared 1 base from V and 4 bases from J, leaving 17 bases between. Germline V CDR1 and CDR2: SGHTA, FQGNSA. The CDR3 here is CASSLVPLAINYEQYF. DNA of the CDR3: TGTGCCAGCAGCTTAGTTCCGCTAGCGATCAATTACGAGCAGTACTTC.

This clonotype was seen a few times. The rearrangement uses TRBV19 and TRBJ2-1, with 8 bases identical to TRBD1. Germline CDR1 LNHDA, CDR2 SQIVND (reference sequence). This CDR3 has 14 amino acids. Losses at the gene ends were 9 bases for V and 3 bases for J; bases not matched to a gene: 7. CDR3 nucleotides: TGTGCCAGAAAAGGGACAGGTTACTACAATGAGCAGTTCTTC. This sequence encodes CARKGTGYYNEQFF.

Remarks on this clonotype: A much larger clone lies one base from this, so it may be a read error. The chain is built from TRBV11-1 and TRBJ2-3; maybe TRBD1 (7 bases). Between the trimmed V and J ends, which lost 5 bases and 0 bases, there was a span of 12 bases. Germline assignment: CDR1 SGHAT and CDR2 FQDESV (reference sequence). The CDR3 sequence is 15 residues long. Written as DNA, the CDR3 is TGTGCCAGCAGCACGGAGGGGGCTAGCACAGATACGCAGTATTTT. Translation gives CASSTEGASTDTQYF.

This clonotype was counted ten times or more. This sequence joins TRBV11-2 and TRBJ2-3; 12 bases agree with TRBD2. This CDR3 has 17 amino acids. Unmatched junction bases numbered 5, after V lost 4 bases and J lost 0 bases. The germline V gene encodes CDR1 SGHAT and CDR2 FQNNGV. CDR3 nucleotide sequence: TGTGCCAGCAGCTCCGGGACTAGCGGGTTAAGCACAGATACGCAGTATTTT. Its translation is CASSSGTSGLSTDTQYF.

Turning to this clonotype: A much bigger clone sits one base away, suggesting this may be a read error. The CDR3 DNA reads as TGCAGTGCTAGACCCCAAGTGGGGGATCCCACATATACGCAGTATTTT. Translating it yields CSARPQVGDPTYTQYF. The chain is built from TRBV20-1 and TRBJ2-3; D could derive from TRBD1 or TRBD2 (5 bases each). Per germline, CDR1 DFQATT and CDR2 SNEGSKA (reference sequence). The CDR3 contains 16 residues.

The table lists this clonotype with many counts. The chain joins TRBV18 to TRBJ2-1; D gene unclear. V was trimmed by 1 base and J by 4 bases, leaving 8 bases between them. The CDR3 is 14 amino acids. CDR1 KGHSH and CDR2 LQKENI come from the germline V gene. In DNA form, the CDR3 reads TGTGCCAGCTCACCACTGCAGCCTTACAATGAGCAGTTCTTC. This translates into CASSPLQPYNEQFF.

At least ten counts were recorded for this clonotype. The chain combines TRBV28 with TRBJ2-2, with D tentatively TRBD1 (5 bases). Trimming pared 6 bases from V and 1 base from J, leaving 9 bases between. The CDR3 is made up of 14 amino acids. CDR1 and CDR2 from the germline V gene are MDHEN and SYDVKM. CDR3 coding DNA: TGTGCCAGCAGAGGGGCCATGAACACCGGGGAGCTGTTTTTT. Translation gives CASRGAMNTGELFF.

This clonotype was seen more than once but under ten times. The CDR3 loop reads CASSILAGGPKNIQYF. CDR3 in DNA: TGTGCCAGTAGTATTCTGGCGGGGGGGCCAAAAAACATTCAGTACTTC. The gene calls are TRBV19 and TRBJ2-4; 9 bases agree with TRBD2. CDR3 length: 16 residues. Germline V gene lookup returns CDR1 LNHDA and CDR2 SQIVND (reference sequence). V shed 3 bases, J shed 4 bases, and the junction held 7 bases outside the gene matches.

In the case of this clonotype: The junction and the germline gene differ at one end; a read error may be behind it. V and J are TRBV6-1 and TRBJ1-2; D is unresolved. Germline V gene data show CDR1 as MNHNS and CDR2 as SASEGT. This CDR3 contains 13 residues. This CDR3 is CGSSHGLGYGYTF. The DNA for the CDR3 is TGTGGCAGCAGCCATGGACTGGGCTATGGCTACACCTTC.

This clonotype was picked up many times. This chain joins TRBV7-3 and TRBJ2-3, with 9 positions matching TRBD2. V trimming: 2 bases; J trimming: 6 bases; junction bases outside the gene matches: 6. The germline CDR1 and CDR2 sequences are SGHTA and FQGTGA. This CDR3 comprises 15 residues. The CDR3 loop reads CASSLYGGRADTQYF. The CDR3 DNA sequence: TGTGCCAGCAGCTTATACGGCGGGAGGGCCGATACGCAGTATTTT.

Comment on this clonotype: This sequence may be a read error, since a much larger clone differs from it by one base. This chain links TRBV25-1 with TRBJ2-5, with D unclear. CDR1 MGHDK and CDR2 SYGVNS come from the germline V gene. V lost 7 bases to trimming and J lost 4 bases, with 16 bases between them. The CDR3 length is 14 residues. As DNA, the CDR3 is TGTGCCAGCACAGAGGCGGCCGAGGCAGAGACCCAGTACTTC. It encodes CASTEAAEAETQYF.

This clonotype was seen more than once but under ten times. The CDR3 DNA sequence: TGTGCCAGCTCAGAAAAAGTCGCGGGACCCAATGAGCAGTTCTTC. Translated, it gives CASSEKVAGPNEQFF. The chain joins TRBV18 to TRBJ2-1, with D perhaps matching TRBD2 (6 bases). The CDR3 is 15 residues long. V was cut by 5 bases and J by 6 bases, with 17 bases left in between. Germline V gene lookup returns CDR1 KGHSH and CDR2 LQKENI.

This clonotype was counted at least ten times. The chain joins TRBV29-1 to TRBJ2-5; 12 bases line up with TRBD1. The J segment lost 5 bases and the V segment lost 6 bases, leaving 10 bases of the junction unmatched. Per germline, CDR1 SQVTM and CDR2 ANQGSEA. This CDR3 comprises 15 residues. The CDR3 bases are TGCAGCGTCCGAGGGGACAGGGGGCAACCTGAGACCCAGTACTTC. Amino acids: CSVRGDRGQPETQYF. The variable domain in full, with the rest retrieved from reference TRBV29-1 and TRBJ2-5, is SAVISQKPSRDICQRGTSLTIQCQVDSQVTMMFWYRQQPGQSLTLIATANQGSEATYESGFVIDKFPISRPNLTFSTLTVSNMSPEDSSIYLCSVRGDRGQPETQYFGPGTRLLVL.

Remarks on this clonotype: A much larger clone differs by one base, so this may be a read error. The gene calls are TRBV29-1 and TRBJ2-1; the match to TRBD2 covers 7 bases. V trimming: 4 bases; J trimming: 1 base; junction bases outside the gene matches: 4. CDR1 is SQVTM, CDR2 ANQGSEA, per germline. This CDR3 has 14 residues. The CDR3 nucleotides are TGCAGCGTTGGAGACGGGGGGTCCTACAATGAGCAGTTCTTC. Translating it yields CSVGDGGSYNEQFF.